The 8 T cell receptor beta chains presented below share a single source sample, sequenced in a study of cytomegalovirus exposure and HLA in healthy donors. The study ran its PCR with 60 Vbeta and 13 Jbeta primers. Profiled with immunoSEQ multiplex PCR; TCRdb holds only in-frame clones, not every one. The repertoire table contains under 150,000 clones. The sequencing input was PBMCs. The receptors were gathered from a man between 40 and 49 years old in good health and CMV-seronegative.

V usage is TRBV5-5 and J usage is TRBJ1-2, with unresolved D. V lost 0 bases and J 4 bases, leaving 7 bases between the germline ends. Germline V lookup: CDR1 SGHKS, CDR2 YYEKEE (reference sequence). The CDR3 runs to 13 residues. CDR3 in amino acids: CASSLGGGYGYTF. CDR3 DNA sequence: TGTGCCAGCAGCTTGGGAGGCGGCTATGGCTACACCTTC.

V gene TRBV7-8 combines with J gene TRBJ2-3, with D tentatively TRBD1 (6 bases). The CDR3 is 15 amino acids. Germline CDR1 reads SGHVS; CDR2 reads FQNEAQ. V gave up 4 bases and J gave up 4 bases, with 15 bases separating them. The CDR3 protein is CASSSNQGWADTQYF. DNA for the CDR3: TGTGCCAGCAGCTCTAACCAGGGGTGGGCAGATACGCAGTATTTT.

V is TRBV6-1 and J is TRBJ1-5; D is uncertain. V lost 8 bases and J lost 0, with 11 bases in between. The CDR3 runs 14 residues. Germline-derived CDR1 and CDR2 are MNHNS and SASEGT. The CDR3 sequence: CASGQVYSNQPQHF. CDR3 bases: TGTGCCAGCGGGCAGGTCTATAGCAATCAGCCCCAGCATTTT.

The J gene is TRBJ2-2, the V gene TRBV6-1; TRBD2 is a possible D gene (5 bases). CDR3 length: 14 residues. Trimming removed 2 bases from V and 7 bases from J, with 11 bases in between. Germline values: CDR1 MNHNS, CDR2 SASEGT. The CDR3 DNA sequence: TGTGCCAGCAGTGAACAGACTATCCTCGGGGAGCTGTTTTTT. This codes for CASSEQTILGELFF.

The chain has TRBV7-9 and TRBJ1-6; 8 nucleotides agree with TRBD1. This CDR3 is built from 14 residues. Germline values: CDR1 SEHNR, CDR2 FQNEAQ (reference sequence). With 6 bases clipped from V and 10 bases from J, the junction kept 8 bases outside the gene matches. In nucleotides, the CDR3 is TGTGCCAGCAGACAAGGACAGGGTTGGTCACCCCTCCACTTT. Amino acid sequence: CASRQGQGWSPLHF.

The CDR3 loop reads CASSLGGQGSARFF. For the CDR3, the DNA is TGCGCCAGCAGCTTGGGGGGACAGGGTTCGGCGAGGTTCTTC. The chain employs TRBV5-1 and TRBJ2-1, with 9 bases lining up with TRBD1. The CDR3 totals 14 residues. Germline CDR1 is SGHRS and CDR2 is YFSETQ. V was pared by 0 bases and J by 15 bases, with 10 bases of the junction left unmatched.

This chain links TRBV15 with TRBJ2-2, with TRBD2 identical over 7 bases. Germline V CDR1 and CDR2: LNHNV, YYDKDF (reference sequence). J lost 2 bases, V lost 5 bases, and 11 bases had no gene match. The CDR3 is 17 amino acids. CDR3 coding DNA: TGTGCCACCAGCCCAGTAGGGAGGGCAGGTAACACCGGGGAGCTGTTTTTT. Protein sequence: CATSPVGRAGNTGELFF.

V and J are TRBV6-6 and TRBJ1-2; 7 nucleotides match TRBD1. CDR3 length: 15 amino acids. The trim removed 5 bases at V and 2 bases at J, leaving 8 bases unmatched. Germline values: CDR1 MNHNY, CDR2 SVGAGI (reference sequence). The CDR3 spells CASSDAGGGNYGYTF. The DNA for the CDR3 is TGTGCCAGCAGTGACGCCGGAGGGGGCAACTATGGCTACACCTTC.